This T cell receptor (beta chain) was profiled in a study of CD8 T cells in Susac syndrome. CDR3 length: 12 residues. The V end lost 4 bases, the J end lost 3 bases, and 9 bases lay between the germline ends. In germline, CDR1 is SQVTM, CDR2 ANQGSEA. When the RNA was reverse transcribed, random hexamers were used with an input of about 0.5 to 1 ug. TCRdb redid the calling of the immunoSEQ multiplex PCR reads with MiXCR, one entry per CDR3 protein. This table holds roughly 190,000 distinct CDR3 sequences, 95% found once. The sequence came from a human donor with Susac syndrome. The chain employs TRBV29-1 and TRBJ1-2, with D maybe TRBD1 (5 bases). Sequenced sample: CD4+ T cells from PBMCs. The CDR3 here is CSVGQGDYGYTF. The CDR3 DNA reads as TGCAGCGTTGGGCAGGGCGACTATGGCTACACCTTC.